These T cell receptor beta chains were read from a single sample in a study of cytomegalovirus exposure and HLA in healthy donors. Repertoires were generated with immunoSEQ multiplex PCR, while TCRdb's copy carries only in-frame clones and drops some. The repertoire holds roughly 200,000 clones, with 75% to 85% as singletons. The material sequenced was PBMCs. The receptors were sampled from a woman aged 60-75 years in good health and CMV-seropositive. CDR3s include the opening cysteine and the closing phenylalanine or tryptophan.

16 TRBV18 CASSRPGTGKNTEAFF
14 TRBV6-6 CASTRGSGGYEQFF
13 TRBV6-5 CASSYPGIETQYF
13 TRBV2 CASSPWEDQPQHF
16 TRBV4-2 CASSNRQGEGNQPQHF
13 TRBV6-1 CASSVDRGDTIYF
14 TRBV21-1 CASRVDRGVYEQYF
16 TRBV11-1 CASSPRTGRTQETQYF
13 TRBV4-1 CASSQDRGGGYTF
16 TRBV7-6 CASSSPYRLVSDTQYF
16 TRBV19 CASRYLRESKDSPLHF
19 TRBV7-3 CASSLFSSGGAANNNEQFF
17 TRBV7-3 CASSTEPDRGFNEKLFF
16 TRBV5-6 CASSLETGTGINEQYF
15 TRBV5-4 CASSFTGRGANVLTF
13 TRBV9 CASSREGAGELFF
17 TRBV5-1 CASSSSVVGQGGYEQYF
13 TRBV25-1 CASKQGARYEQYF
15 TRBV30 CAWRAGTGKAYGYTF
15 TRBV28 CASSPVGGTYNEQFF
17 TRBV15 CATSRDLTSASTDTQYF
14 TRBV14 CASSQVAGIGEQYF
17 TRBV21-1 CASSKGTSGSSYNEQFF
17 TRBV18 CASSPKITGGVDSPLHF
15 TRBV7-2 CASSPRRGAGAEAFF
16 TRBV28 CASSLLLAGKYNEQFF
14 TRBV28 CASSFRRTGGGYTF
13 TRBV2 CASSKEFSGVLTF
16 TRBV4-1 CASSPRGRRANYGYTF
16 TRBV4-2 CASSPGTSGSTDTQYF
17 TRBV6-1 CASSATSGGSISYEQYF
17 TRBV6-1 CASSESRYGSGGTEAFF
15 TRBV27 CASSLSRAPGVEQYF
18 TRBV30 CAWSVLGGGRLAKNSQYF
14 TRBV7-9 CSSSLGLEGGGYTF
15 TRBV6-5 CASSYPPGQGYGYTF
12 TRBV28 CASSLGRYEQYF
14 TRBV28 CASSLLDRNYGYTF
15 TRBV2 CASSEQGARNTEAFF
12 TRBV6-5 CASSQVSSGAFF
12 TRBV9 CASSVLTYEQYF
15 TRBV9 CASSGGSGGVEKLFF
14 TRBV30 CALRTGYSNQPQHF
13 TRBV2 CASSEFENQPQHF
15 TRBV28 CASSLGTATNEKLFF
15 TRBV7-6 CASSLATGQVYEQYF
13 TRBV2 CASKRTGAYEQYF
13 TRBV9 CASSSWRGIGYTF
14 TRBV7-2 CASSSGTGTGELFF
15 TRBV4-3 CASSQGGGLNTEAFF
13 TRBV6-5 CASSYALGVGYTF
14 TRBV6-5 CASRSGQSNQPQHF
15 TRBV27 CASRSGLAGSDEQYF
13 TRBV11-2 CASSPPNTGTQYF
13 TRBV30 CAWRVPRGAVQYF
17 TRBV9 CASSVEGVGRWFDEQFF
14 TRBV23-1 CASWPGQGCEEQYF